This entry describes one TCR beta chain. What it recognizes is unknown. These data belong to a study of CD8 T cells in ankylosing spondylitis. TCRdb fed the 5' RACE reads into MiXCR, producing one record per CDR3 protein. The sample carries 700,000 to 850,000 distinct CDR3 sequences, about 12% recorded once. Study-wide results and limits: What seemed typical of ankylosing spondylitis blood was a TCR beta motif built from several highly homologous variants.

CDR3 length: 15 residues. From germline, CDR1 is MNHNS and CDR2 SASEGT. Trimming shortened V by 2 bases and J by 4 bases, and 15 bases separated the two germline ends. Sequenced material: blood, either unsorted or a sorted T cell fraction (not recorded which). This chain uses TRBV6-1 with TRBJ2-7, with D perhaps being TRBD1 or TRBD2 (5 bases each). This receptor was identified in a male donor with ankylosing spondylitis. The CDR3 DNA reads as TGTGCCAGCAGTGAACTGACAGCGGCGCTATACGAGCAGTACTTC. Amino acid sequence: CASSELTAALYEQYF.